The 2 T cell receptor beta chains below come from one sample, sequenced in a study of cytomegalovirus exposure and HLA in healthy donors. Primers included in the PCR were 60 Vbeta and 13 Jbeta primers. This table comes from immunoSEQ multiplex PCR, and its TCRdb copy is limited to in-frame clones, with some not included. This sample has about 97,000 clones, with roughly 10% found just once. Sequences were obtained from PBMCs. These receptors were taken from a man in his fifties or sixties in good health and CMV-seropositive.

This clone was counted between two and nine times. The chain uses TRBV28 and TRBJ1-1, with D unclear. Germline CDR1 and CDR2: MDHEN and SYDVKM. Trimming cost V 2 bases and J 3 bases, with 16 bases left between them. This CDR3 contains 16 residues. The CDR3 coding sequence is TGTGCCAGCAGTTTACAGGCGGGGAGTTTATACACTGAAGCTTTCTTT. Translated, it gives CASSLQAGSLYTEAFF.

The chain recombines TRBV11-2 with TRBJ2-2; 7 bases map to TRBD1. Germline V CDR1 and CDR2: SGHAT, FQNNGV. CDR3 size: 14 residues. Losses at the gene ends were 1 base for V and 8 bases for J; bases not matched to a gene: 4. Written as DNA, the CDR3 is TGTGCCAGCAGCTTAGGCGACAGGGTGGGGGAGCTGTTTTTT. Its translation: CASSLGDRVGELFF. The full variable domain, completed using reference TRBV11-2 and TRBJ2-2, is EAGVAQSPRYKIIEKRQSVAFWCNPISGHATLYWYQQILGQGPKLLIQFQNNGVVDDSQLPKDRFSAERLKGVDSTLKIQPAKLEDSAVYLCASSLGDRVGELFFGEGSRLTVL.